Below are 30 T cell receptor beta chains sequenced from a single sample in a study of T cells after yellow fever vaccination. TCRdb used MiXCR to reprocess the 5' RACE reads, holding one entry per CDR3 protein. The repertoire holds about 260,000 distinct CDR3 sequences, with roughly 5.2% as singletons. The sample was CD4+ T cells sorted from PBMCs, taken on the day of the yellow fever booster vaccination. The receptors stem from a man aged 18 to 30 who received the YFV17D yellow fever vaccine.

In its sample, this clonotype was seen many times. The chain uses TRBV12-3 or TRBV12-4 and TRBJ2-2; no reliable D call. The CDR3 totals 13 residues. V lost 5 bases and J 4 bases, leaving 8 bases between the germline ends. DNA for the CDR3: TGTGCCAGCAGTCCCCAGTTCACCGGGGAGCTGTTTTTT. Translated: CASSPQFTGELFF.

V and J are TRBV25-1 and TRBJ2-3; 11 nucleotides align to TRBD1. The CDR3 spans 15 residues. From germline, CDR1 is MGHDK and CDR2 SYGVNS. The trim removed 1 base at V and 6 bases at J, leaving 3 bases unmatched. This CDR3 reads CASSEWGQGVDTQYF. The CDR3 coding sequence is TGTGCCAGCAGTGAATGGGGACAGGGGGTGGATACGCAGTATTTT.

At least ten counts were recorded for this clonotype. CDR3 sequence reads: CSARGGAGNQPQHF. Here the CDR3 DNA reads TGCAGTGCTAGAGGGGGGGCTGGAAATCAGCCCCAGCATTTT. The chain employs TRBV20-1 and TRBJ1-5, with a weak D call TRBD1 (6 bases). V lost 1 base and J lost 4, with 11 bases in between. The CDR3 covers 14 residues. The germline CDR1 and CDR2 sequences are DFQATT and SNEGSKA (reference sequence).

The chain links TRBV6-2 or TRBV6-3 to TRBJ2-7, with no clear D. V dropped 2 bases and J dropped 0 bases, with 11 bases sitting between them. Germline lookup yields CDR1 MNHEY and CDR2 SVGEGT. The CDR3 contains 15 residues. For the CDR3, the DNA is TGTGCCAGCAGTTACGCTCCCCCAAGCTCCTACGAGCAGTACGTC. Encoded protein: CASSYAPPSSYEQYV.

There are many counts of this clonotype. The rearrangement joins TRBV2 to TRBJ2-1, with 11 bases identical to TRBD2. Germline V gene data show CDR1 as SNHLY and CDR2 as FYNNEI. V was clipped by 6 bases and J by 12 bases; unmatched bases: 4. CDR3 length: 12 amino acids. CDR3 nucleotide sequence: TGTGCCAGCAGGGCTAGCGGGGGGTCGCAGTTCTTC. The encoded protein is CASRASGGSQFF.

The chain couples TRBV6-1 to TRBJ2-5, with a weak D call TRBD1 (5 bases). Trimming took 2 bases from V and 2 from J, leaving 9 bases between them. The germline CDR1 and CDR2 sequences are MNHNS and SASEGT. The CDR3 covers 14 residues. The CDR3 DNA reads TGTGCCAGCAGTGAAAAGGGGCAGCAAGAGACCCAGTACTTC. This sequence encodes CASSEKGQQETQYF.

This clonotype was counted between two and nine times. This sequence joins TRBV11-1 and TRBJ2-1; D is possibly TRBD2 (6 bases). Germline V lookup: CDR1 SGHAT, CDR2 FQDESV (reference sequence). V gave up 6 bases and J gave up 6 bases, with 12 bases separating them. This CDR3 has 13 residues. The CDR3 protein is CASRSTSSNEQFF. The CDR3 DNA follows: TGTGCCAGCAGGTCGACTAGTTCCAATGAGCAGTTCTTC.

The gene calls are TRBV20-1 and TRBJ2-2; no firm D call. Germline assignment: CDR1 DFQATT and CDR2 SNEGSKA (reference sequence). The CDR3 spans 16 residues. V dropped 0 bases and J dropped 4 bases, with 15 bases sitting between them. CDR3 in amino acids: CSARDIRRASTGELFF. For the CDR3, the DNA is TGCAGTGCTAGAGATATTAGAAGGGCCAGCACCGGGGAGCTGTTTTTT.

This clonotype occurred a few times. The chain recombines TRBV18 with TRBJ2-7, with 11 positions matching TRBD1. The germline V gene has CDR1 KGHSH and CDR2 LQKENI. Unmatched junction bases numbered 12, after V lost 3 bases and J lost 2 bases. CDR3 length: 18 amino acids. CDR3 nucleotide sequence: TGTGCCAGCTCACCCAGAACAACGGGACAGGGGGTAACCTACGAGCAGTACTTC. This encodes CASSPRTTGQGVTYEQYF.

The chain recombines TRBV5-1 with TRBJ1-3, with D maybe TRBD1 (5 bases). This CDR3 is built from 16 residues. Germline values: CDR1 SGHRS, CDR2 YFSETQ. Trimming left V 4 bases short and J 4 bases short, with 18 bases between. The CDR3 DNA reads as TGCGCCAGCAGCCCTAGAATTGGGGCGCTCGGAAACACCATATATTTT. Translation gives CASSPRIGALGNTIYF.

The CDR3: CASSEGGEGLGTDTQYF. CDR3 bases: TGTGCCAGCAGTGAAGGAGGGGAGGGCCTCGGCACAGATACGCAGTATTTT. The V gene is TRBV2, the J gene TRBJ2-3, with 7 bases identical to TRBD2. The CDR3 extends over 17 amino acids. Germline assignment: CDR1 SNHLY and CDR2 FYNNEI. The V and J ends lost 1 base and 1 base, in that order; junction bases with no gene match: 8.

A note on this clonotype: One end of the junction is discordant with germline, which a read error may explain. The chain carries TRBV19 and TRBJ2-1; D call uncertain. The CDR3 loop spans 13 amino acids. Germline-derived CDR1 and CDR2 are LNHDA and SQIVND (reference sequence). The CDR3 sequence: CASSLDPSIKQFF. The CDR3 DNA sequence: TGTGCCAGTAGTCTAGACCCCTCTATCAAGCAGTTCTTC.

Only a few counts were recorded for this clonotype. The V and J genes are TRBV7-6 and TRBJ1-2; a weak D match, TRBD1 (6 bases). The CDR3 is made up of 12 amino acids. From germline, CDR1 is SGHVS and CDR2 FNYEAQ. The V gene lost 5 bases and the J gene lost 8 bases, with 12 bases spanning the gap. The CDR3 DNA reads TGTGCCAGCAGCCCAGGGGCCGGGGGCTACACCTTC. Amino acid sequence: CASSPGAGGYTF.

This clonotype was counted many times. This chain uses TRBV5-1 with TRBJ1-6, with D possibly matching TRBD1 (5 bases). Trimming stripped 3 bases from V and 7 bases from J, with 14 bases between. Germline CDR1 SGHRS, CDR2 YFSETQ. The CDR3 has 15 residues. This CDR3 is CASSSLTAGNSPLHF. The CDR3 bases are TGCGCCAGCAGCTCCCTGACAGCGGGGAATTCACCCCTCCACTTT.

The V gene is TRBV6-5, the J gene TRBJ1-1; D not certain. The V gene lost 0 bases and the J gene lost 8 bases, with 10 bases spanning the gap. Germline CDR1 and CDR2: MNHEY and SVGAGI. This CDR3 spans 13 amino acids. CDR3 nucleotides: TGTGCCAGCAGTTACTCCGGGGAGTACGAAGCTTTCTTT. Encoded protein: CASSYSGEYEAFF.

This clonotype was picked up a small number of times. The chain is built from TRBV5-1 and TRBJ1-2, with D perhaps matching TRBD1 (5 bases). Looked up from germline, CDR1 is SGHRS and CDR2 is YFSETQ. V lost 3 bases and J 2 bases, leaving 11 bases between the germline ends. This CDR3 is 14 amino acids long. CDR3: CASSSGTGNYGYTF. DNA of the CDR3: TGCGCCAGCAGCTCGGGGACGGGGAACTATGGCTACACCTTC.

This clonotype turned up a few times. The chain is built from TRBV5-1 and TRBJ2-2, with 7 bases lining up with TRBD1. This CDR3 region has 14 residues. CDR1 SGHRS and CDR2 YFSETQ come from the germline V gene. The V and J ends lost 6 bases and 2 bases, in that order; junction bases with no gene match: 4. CDR3 sequence reads: CASTRTGNTGELFF. The CDR3 DNA reads TGCGCCAGCACCCGGACAGGCAACACCGGGGAGCTGTTTTTT.

The chain carries TRBV5-8 and TRBJ1-4; D unclear. V gave up 4 bases and J gave up 6 bases, with 10 bases separating them. The CDR3 consists of 13 residues. CDR1 is SGHTS, CDR2 YDEGEE, per germline. The CDR3 DNA is TGTGCCAGCAGCCACGGGAGCGATGAAAAACTGTTTTTT. Its translation: CASSHGSDEKLFF. The entire variable domain, with the rest obtained from reference TRBV5-8 and TRBJ1-4, is as follows: EAGVTQSPTHLIKTRGQQATLRCSPISGHTSVYWYQQALGLGLQFLLWYDEGEERNRGNFPPRFSGRQFPNYSSELNVNALELEDSALYLCASSHGSDEKLFFGSGTQLSVL.

V gene TRBV19 combines with J gene TRBJ1-1, with a possible D match to TRBD1 (6 bases). Germline assignment: CDR1 LNHDA and CDR2 SQIVND (reference sequence). With 1 base removed from V and 5 bases from J, the gap between germline ends came to 14 bases. The CDR3 loop spans 15 amino acids. Here the CDR3 DNA reads TGTGCCAGTAGTATAGTGGGGGGGCGTATTACTGAAGCTTTCTTT. Translated: CASSIVGGRITEAFF.

In its sample, this clonotype was seen many times. CDR3 in DNA: TGTGCCAGCAGTTTTAGATCACAGGGCCCCGGCTACGAGCAGTACTTC. This gives the protein CASSFRSQGPGYEQYF. The V and J genes are TRBV27 and TRBJ2-7; weak D call: TRBD1 (6 bases). Germline V gives CDR1 MNHEY, CDR2 SMNVEV (reference sequence). The V gene lost 3 bases and the J gene lost 3 bases, with 18 bases spanning the gap. This CDR3 has 16 amino acids.

In this sample, this clonotype turned up a few times. This chain connects TRBV5-1 to TRBJ1-2; D possibly corresponds to TRBD1 (6 bases). The CDR3 covers 14 residues. V lost 4 bases to trimming and J lost 0 bases, with 10 bases between them. The germline gives CDR1 SGHRS, CDR2 YFSETQ. The CDR3 nucleotides are TGCGCCAGCAGCCCAGGGGCCCCTAACTATGGCTACACCTTC. Translation: CASSPGAPNYGYTF.

This clonotype was observed at least ten times. DNA for the CDR3: TGCGCCAGCAGCTTGGGTCGGAATGAGCAGTTCTTC. This gives the protein CASSLGRNEQFF. The chain links TRBV5-1 to TRBJ2-1; D call uncertain. The germline V gene encodes CDR1 SGHRS and CDR2 YFSETQ. CDR3 length: 12 amino acids. V was shortened by 0 bases and J by 7 bases, with 5 bases between the two germline ends.

This clonotype was seen at least ten times. The rearrangement joins TRBV9 to TRBJ2-2, with no clear D. The CDR3 covers 13 residues. The germline gives CDR1 SGDLS, CDR2 YYNGEE. V was clipped by 4 bases and J by 4 bases, with 8 bases between them. The DNA for the CDR3 is TGTGCCAGCAGCACCTCATCCACCGGGGAGCTGTTTTTT. This sequence encodes CASSTSSTGELFF.

In its sample, this clonotype was seen many times. The chain has TRBV3-1 and TRBJ2-1; the D gene could be TRBD1 or TRBD2 (5 bases each). Looked up from germline, CDR1 is LGHDT and CDR2 is YNNKEL (reference sequence). The CDR3 is 13 amino acids. V was shortened by 3 bases and J by 10 bases, with 13 bases between the two germline ends. The CDR3 DNA reads as TGTGCCAGCAGCCAGGGACCCCTCGGCGAGCAGTTCTTC. This gives the protein CASSQGPLGEQFF.

This clonotype was detected only a few times. The chain has TRBV5-1 and TRBJ2-7, with TRBD1 as a possible D gene (7 bases). From germline, CDR1 is SGHRS and CDR2 YFSETQ. The CDR3 totals 14 residues. V dropped 4 bases and J dropped 7 bases, with 18 bases sitting between them. The CDR3 region has the DNA TGCGCCAGCAGCACCAGGGGGGCCCTCGGAGAGCAGTACTTC. Protein: CASSTRGALGEQYF.

Only a few counts were recorded for this clonotype. This sequence joins TRBV7-2 and TRBJ2-2; D is possibly TRBD1 or TRBD2 (6 bases each). This CDR3 spans 16 amino acids. In germline, CDR1 is SGHTA, CDR2 FQGNSA. Trimming left V 1 base short and J 5 bases short, with 14 bases between. The CDR3 protein is CASSLVAGGTTGELFF. As DNA, the CDR3 is TGTGCCAGCAGCTTAGTGGCCGGGGGCACGACCGGGGAGCTGTTTTTT.

This clonotype was seen a few times. This chain links TRBV5-1 with TRBJ1-1; D is unclear. V was trimmed by 0 bases and J by 10 bases, leaving 28 bases between them. The CDR3 spans 18 residues. Per germline, CDR1 SGHRS and CDR2 YFSETQ. The CDR3 bases are TGCGCCAGCAGCTTGGCCTTAGGCCACGAGGTTGTCCGGCAGAGAGCTTTCTTT. It specifies CASSLALGHEVVRQRAFF.

The chain has TRBV18 and TRBJ2-2; D is possibly TRBD1 (6 bases). Germline assignment: CDR1 KGHSH and CDR2 LQKENI. This CDR3 is 15 amino acids long. The ends were cut back, 4 bases at V and 2 bases at J, with 11 bases in the middle. CDR3 nucleotide sequence: TGTGCCAGCTCACTCCGACAGGACAACACCGGGGAGCTGTTTTTT. Protein product: CASSLRQDNTGELFF.

There are a few counts of this clonotype. This sequence joins TRBV12-3 or TRBV12-4 and TRBJ1-5; a possible D gene is TRBD1 (6 bases). Trimming cost V 4 bases and J 7 bases, with 11 bases left between them. This CDR3 is built from 13 residues. The CDR3 region has the DNA TGTGCCAGCAGTTGGGGGGCTTTCCAGCCCCAGCATTTT. This translates into CASSWGAFQPQHF.

V is TRBV19 and J is TRBJ2-2, with D tentatively TRBD1 (6 bases). The CDR3 runs 15 residues. Germline V gives CDR1 LNHDA, CDR2 SQIVND (reference sequence). Trimming shortened V by 5 bases and J by 0 bases, and 10 bases separated the two germline ends. CDR3 in DNA: TGTGCCAGTAGTTCTTGGACAGCGAACACCGGGGAGCTGTTTTTT. It translates to CASSSWTANTGELFF.